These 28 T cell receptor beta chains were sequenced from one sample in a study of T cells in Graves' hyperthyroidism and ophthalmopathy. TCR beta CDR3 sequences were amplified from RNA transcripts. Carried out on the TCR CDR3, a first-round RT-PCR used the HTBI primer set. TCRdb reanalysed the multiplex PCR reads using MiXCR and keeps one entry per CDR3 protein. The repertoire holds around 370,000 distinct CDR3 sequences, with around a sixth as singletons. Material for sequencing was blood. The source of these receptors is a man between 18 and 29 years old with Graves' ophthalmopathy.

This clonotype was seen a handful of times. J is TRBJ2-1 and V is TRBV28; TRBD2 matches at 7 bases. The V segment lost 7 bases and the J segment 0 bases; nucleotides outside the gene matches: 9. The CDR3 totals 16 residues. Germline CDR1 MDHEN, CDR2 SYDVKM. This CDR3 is CASIPGGHSSYNEQFF. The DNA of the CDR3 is TGTGCCAGCATCCCGGGGGGTCATAGCTCCTACAATGAGCAGTTCTTC.

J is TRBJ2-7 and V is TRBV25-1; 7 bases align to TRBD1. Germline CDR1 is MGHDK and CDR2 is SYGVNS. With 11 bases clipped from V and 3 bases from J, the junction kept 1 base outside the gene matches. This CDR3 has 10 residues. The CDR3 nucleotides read TGTGCCGGGACAGTCTACGAGCAGTACTTC. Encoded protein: CAGTVYEQYF.

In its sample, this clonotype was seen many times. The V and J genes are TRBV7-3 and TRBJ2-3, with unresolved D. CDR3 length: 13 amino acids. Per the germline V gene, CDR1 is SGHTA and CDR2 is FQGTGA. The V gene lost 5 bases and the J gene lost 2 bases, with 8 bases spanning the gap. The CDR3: CASSPRITDTQYF. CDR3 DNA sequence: TGTGCCAGCAGCCCCCGTATCACAGATACGCAGTATTTT.

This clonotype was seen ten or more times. The CDR3 nucleotides read TGTGCCAGCAGTTACGGTCCGCTAGCGGGGTCACAAGAGACCCAGTACTTC. Its translation is CASSYGPLAGSQETQYF. The rearrangement uses TRBV6-6 and TRBJ2-5; 9 bases are shared with TRBD2. The V gene end was trimmed by 2 bases and the J gene end by 2 bases; junction bases not matched to a gene: 9. CDR1 is MNHNY and CDR2 is SVGAGI in the germline V gene (reference sequence). This CDR3 has 17 residues.

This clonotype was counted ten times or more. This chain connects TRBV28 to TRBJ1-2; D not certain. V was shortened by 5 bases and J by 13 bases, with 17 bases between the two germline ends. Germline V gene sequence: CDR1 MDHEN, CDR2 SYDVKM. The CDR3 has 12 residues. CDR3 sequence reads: CASSPRKPQVTF. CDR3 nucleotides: TGTGCCAGCAGTCCCCGTAAGCCCCAGGTCACCTTC.

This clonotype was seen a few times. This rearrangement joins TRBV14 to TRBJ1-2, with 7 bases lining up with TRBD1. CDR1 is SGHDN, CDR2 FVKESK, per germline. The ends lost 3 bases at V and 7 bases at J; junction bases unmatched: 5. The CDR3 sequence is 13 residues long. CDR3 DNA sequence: TGTGCCAGCAGCCATTACTACAGGGGTGGCTACACCTTC. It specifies CASSHYYRGGYTF. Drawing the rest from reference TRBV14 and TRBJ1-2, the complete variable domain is EAGVTQFPSHSVIEKGQTVTLRCDPISGHDNLYWYRRVMGKEIKFLLHFVKESKQDESGMPNNRFLAERTGGTYSTLKVQPAELEDSGVYFCASSHYYRGGYTFGSGTRLTVV.

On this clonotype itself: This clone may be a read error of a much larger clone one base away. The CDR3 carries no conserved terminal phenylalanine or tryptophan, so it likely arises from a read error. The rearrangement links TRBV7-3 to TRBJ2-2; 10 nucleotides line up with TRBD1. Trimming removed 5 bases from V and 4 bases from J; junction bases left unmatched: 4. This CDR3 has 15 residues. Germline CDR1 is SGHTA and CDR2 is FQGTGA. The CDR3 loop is CASSPRTGGTGELFS. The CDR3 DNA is TGTGCCAGCAGCCCTCGGACAGGGGGCACCGGGGAGCTGTTTTCT.

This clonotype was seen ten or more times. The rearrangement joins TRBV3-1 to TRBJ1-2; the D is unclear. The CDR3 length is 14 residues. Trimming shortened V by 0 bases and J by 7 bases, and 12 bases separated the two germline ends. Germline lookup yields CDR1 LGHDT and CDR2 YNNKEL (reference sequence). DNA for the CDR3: TGTGCCAGCAGCCAAGATGTTGTTAGGGCTGGCTACACCTTC. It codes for CASSQDVVRAGYTF.

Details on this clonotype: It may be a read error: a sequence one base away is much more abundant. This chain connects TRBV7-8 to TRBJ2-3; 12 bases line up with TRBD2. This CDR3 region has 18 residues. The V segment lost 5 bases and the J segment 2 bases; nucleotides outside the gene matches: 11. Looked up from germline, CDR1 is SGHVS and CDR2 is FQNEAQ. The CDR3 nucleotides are TGTGCCAGCAGCCAACACACCCGGACTAGCGGGACCACAGATACGCAGTATTTT. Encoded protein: CASSQHTRTSGTTDTQYF. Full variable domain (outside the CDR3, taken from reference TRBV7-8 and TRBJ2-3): GAGVSQSPRYKVAKRGQDVALRCDPISGHVSLFWYQQALGQGPEFLTYFQNEAQLDKSGLPSDRFFAERPEGSVSTLKIQRTQQEDSAVYLCASSQHTRTSGTTDTQYFGPGTRLTVL.

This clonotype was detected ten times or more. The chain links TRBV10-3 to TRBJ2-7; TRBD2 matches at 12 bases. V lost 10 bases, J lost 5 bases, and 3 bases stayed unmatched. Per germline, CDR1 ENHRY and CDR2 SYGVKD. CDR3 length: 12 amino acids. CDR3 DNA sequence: TGTGCCACCGGACTAGCGGGACACGAGCAGTACTTC. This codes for CATGLAGHEQYF.

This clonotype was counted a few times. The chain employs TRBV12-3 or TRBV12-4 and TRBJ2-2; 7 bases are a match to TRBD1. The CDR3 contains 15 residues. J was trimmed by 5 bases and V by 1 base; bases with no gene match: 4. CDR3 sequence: CASSLDRGWTGELFF. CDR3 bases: TGTGCCAGCAGTTTAGACAGGGGTTGGACCGGGGAGCTGTTTTTT.

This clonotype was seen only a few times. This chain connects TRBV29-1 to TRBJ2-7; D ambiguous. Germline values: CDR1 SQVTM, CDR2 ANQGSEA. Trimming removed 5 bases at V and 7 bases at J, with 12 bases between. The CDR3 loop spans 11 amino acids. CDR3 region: CSVLAPGEQYF. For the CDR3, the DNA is TGCAGCGTTTTGGCCCCCGGGGAGCAGTACTTC.

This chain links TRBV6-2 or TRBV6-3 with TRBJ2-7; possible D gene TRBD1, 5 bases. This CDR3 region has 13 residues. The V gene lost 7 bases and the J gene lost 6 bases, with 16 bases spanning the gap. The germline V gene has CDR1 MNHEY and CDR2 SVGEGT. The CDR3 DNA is TGTGCCAGCAATTCCAGGGTTTATCTCGAGCAGTACTTC. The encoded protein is CASNSRVYLEQYF.

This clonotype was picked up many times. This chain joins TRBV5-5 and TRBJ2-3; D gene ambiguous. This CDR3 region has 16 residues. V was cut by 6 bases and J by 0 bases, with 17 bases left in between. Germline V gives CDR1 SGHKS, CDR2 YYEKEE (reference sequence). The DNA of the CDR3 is TGTGCCAGCACCGCCATTTGGCTCTCGAGCACAGATACGCAGTATTTT. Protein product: CASTAIWLSSTDTQYF.

The CDR3 sequence is CASSPLAERNGYTF. The CDR3 DNA reads as TGTGCCAGCAGCCCACTGGCAGAACGGAATGGCTACACCTTC. This chain links TRBV13 with TRBJ1-2; D uncertain. The CDR3 has 14 residues. Germline values: CDR1 PRHDT, CDR2 FYEKMQ (reference sequence). Trimming cost V 5 bases and J 6 bases, with 16 bases left between them.

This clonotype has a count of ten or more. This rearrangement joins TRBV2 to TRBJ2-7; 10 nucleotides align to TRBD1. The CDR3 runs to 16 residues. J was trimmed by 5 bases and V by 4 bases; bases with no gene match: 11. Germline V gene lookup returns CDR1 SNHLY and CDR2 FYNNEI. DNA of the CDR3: TGTGCCAGCAGTGGGATTTGGGACAGGGGAAACGACGAGCAGTACTTC. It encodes CASSGIWDRGNDEQYF.

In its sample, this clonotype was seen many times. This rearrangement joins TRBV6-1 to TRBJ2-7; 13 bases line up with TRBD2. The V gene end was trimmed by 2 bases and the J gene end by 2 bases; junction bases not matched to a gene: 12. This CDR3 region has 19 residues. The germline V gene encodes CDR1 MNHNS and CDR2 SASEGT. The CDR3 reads CASSELWFLGLAGAYEQYF. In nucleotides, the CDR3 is TGTGCCAGCAGTGAATTATGGTTTCTCGGACTAGCGGGGGCCTACGAGCAGTACTTC.

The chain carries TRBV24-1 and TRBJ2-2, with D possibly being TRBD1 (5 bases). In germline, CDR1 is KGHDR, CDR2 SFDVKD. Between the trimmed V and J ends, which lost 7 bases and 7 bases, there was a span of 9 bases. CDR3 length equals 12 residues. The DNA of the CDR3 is TGTGCCACCAGACACCAGGGCGGGGAGCTGTTTTTT. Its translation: CATRHQGGELFF.

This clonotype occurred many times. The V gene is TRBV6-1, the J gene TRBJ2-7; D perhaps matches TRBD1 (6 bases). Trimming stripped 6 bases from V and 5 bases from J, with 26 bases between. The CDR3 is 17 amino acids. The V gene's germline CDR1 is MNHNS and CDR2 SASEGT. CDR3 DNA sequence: TGTGCCAGCAGCTACCTCCCTACGCAGGGGCTTGAGGACGAGCAGTACTTC. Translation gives CASSYLPTQGLEDEQYF.

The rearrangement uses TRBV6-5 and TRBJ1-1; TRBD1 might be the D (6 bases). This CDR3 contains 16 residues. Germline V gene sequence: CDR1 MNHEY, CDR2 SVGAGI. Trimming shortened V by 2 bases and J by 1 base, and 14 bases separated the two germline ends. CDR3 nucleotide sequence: TGTGCCAGCAGTTACCAAGCGGGGGGCGGGAACACTGAAGCTTTCTTT. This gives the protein CASSYQAGGGNTEAFF.

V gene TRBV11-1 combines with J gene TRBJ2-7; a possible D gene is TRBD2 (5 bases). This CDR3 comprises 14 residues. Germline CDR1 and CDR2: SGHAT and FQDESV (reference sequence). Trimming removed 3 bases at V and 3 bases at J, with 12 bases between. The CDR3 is CASSFRGLRYEQYF. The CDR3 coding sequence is TGTGCCAGCAGCTTCCGCGGGCTCCGCTACGAGCAGTACTTC.

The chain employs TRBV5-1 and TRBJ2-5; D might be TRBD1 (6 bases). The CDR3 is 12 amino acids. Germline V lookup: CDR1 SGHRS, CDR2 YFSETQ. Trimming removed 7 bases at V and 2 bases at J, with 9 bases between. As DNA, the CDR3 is TGCGCCAGCGGACAGCGTCAAGAGACCCAGTACTTC. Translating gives CASGQRQETQYF.

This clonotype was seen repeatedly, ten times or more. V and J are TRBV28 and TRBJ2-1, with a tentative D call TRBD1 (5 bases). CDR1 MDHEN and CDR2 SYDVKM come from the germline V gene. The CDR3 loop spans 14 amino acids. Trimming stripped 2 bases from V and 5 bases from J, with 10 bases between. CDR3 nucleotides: TGTGCCAGCAGTTTACAGGGAAAGAACAATGAGCAGTTCTTC. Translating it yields CASSLQGKNNEQFF.

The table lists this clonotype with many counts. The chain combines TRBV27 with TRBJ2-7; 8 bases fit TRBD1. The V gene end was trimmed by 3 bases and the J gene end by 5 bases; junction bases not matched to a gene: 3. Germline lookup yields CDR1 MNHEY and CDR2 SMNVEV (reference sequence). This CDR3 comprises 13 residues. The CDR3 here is CASSFWTGHEQYF. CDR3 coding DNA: TGTGCCAGCAGTTTTTGGACAGGGCACGAGCAGTACTTC.

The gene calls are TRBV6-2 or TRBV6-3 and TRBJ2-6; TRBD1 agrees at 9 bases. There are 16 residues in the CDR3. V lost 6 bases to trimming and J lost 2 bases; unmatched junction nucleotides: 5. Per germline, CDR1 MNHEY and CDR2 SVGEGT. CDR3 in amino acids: CASRDRTGAGANVLTF. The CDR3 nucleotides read TGTGCCAGCAGGGATCGGACAGGGGCTGGGGCCAACGTCCTGACTTTC.

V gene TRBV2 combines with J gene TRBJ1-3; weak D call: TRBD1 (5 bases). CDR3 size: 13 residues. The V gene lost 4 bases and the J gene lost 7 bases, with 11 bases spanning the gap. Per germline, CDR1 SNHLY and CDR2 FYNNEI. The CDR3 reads CASSGTGVNTIYF. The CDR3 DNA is TGTGCCAGCAGTGGGACGGGGGTGAACACCATATATTTT.

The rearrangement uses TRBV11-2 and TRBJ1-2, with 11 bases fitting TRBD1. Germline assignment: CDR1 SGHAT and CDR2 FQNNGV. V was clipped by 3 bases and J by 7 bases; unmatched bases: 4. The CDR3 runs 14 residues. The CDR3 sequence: CASSLVGQGVGYTF. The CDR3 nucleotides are TGTGCCAGCAGCTTGGTGGGACAGGGGGTTGGCTACACCTTC.

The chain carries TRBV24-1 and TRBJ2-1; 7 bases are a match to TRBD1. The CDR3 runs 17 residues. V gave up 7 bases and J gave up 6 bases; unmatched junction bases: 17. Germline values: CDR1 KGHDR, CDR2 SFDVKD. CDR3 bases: TGTGCCACCAGGGACAGGTCCCTTGTAGAACCTACCAATGAGCAGTTCTTC. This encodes CATRDRSLVEPTNEQFF.